The TCR beta chain under discussion was sequenced for a study of tumor-infiltrating lymphocytes in oesophageal squamous cell carcinoma. A single record per CDR3 protein comes from TCRdb applying MiXCR to the PCR reads. The table has approximately 20,000 distinct CDR3 sequences, around 41% seen once; the top ten hold less than 50%. Germline-derived CDR1 and CDR2 are MNHNS and SASEGT. There are 16 residues in the CDR3. With V trimmed by 4 bases and J by 7 bases, 13 bases remained unmatched. This clonotype was detected many times. The sample was esophageal tumor tissue. This sequence was found in a male donor with esophageal squamous cell carcinoma. The V call is TRBV6-1, the J call TRBJ2-7; TRBD2 matches 10 bases. The CDR3 here is CASSGSGGLTYNEQYF. DNA of the CDR3: TGTGCCAGCAGTGGTAGCGGGGGGCTTACCTACAATGAGCAGTACTTC.